Shown below are 11 T cell receptor beta chains from a single sample sequenced in a study of blood T cell repertoires in COVID-19 (TCRdb year 2020). Preparation of the library involved the immunoSEQ multiplex PCR assay. In its TCRdb copy, this immuneACCESS table keeps in-frame sequences only and misses some clones. Where compared with another copy, unresolved V genes explain less than half of these, and the others have no known cause. For this sample there are 230,000 or so clones; just over 85% appear just once. Roughly 3.4% of the sample is held by the ten biggest clonotypes. The sequenced sample consisted of PBMCs or T cells enriched from blood (not recorded which). These receptors originate from a woman in her 40s with acute COVID-19.

This chain connects TRBV9 to TRBJ2-7; 7 bases are a match to TRBD1. V dropped 3 bases and J dropped 3; count of bases not matched to a gene: 6. Germline loops: CDR1 SGDLS, CDR2 YYNGEE. The length of the CDR3 is 14 residues. The CDR3 reads CASSARQGHYEQYF. The CDR3, as DNA: TGTGCCAGCAGCGCCAGACAGGGCCACTACGAGCAGTACTTC.

The rearrangement uses TRBV19 and TRBJ1-3; D might be TRBD1 (6 bases). Per germline, CDR1 LNHDA and CDR2 SQIVND (reference sequence). The germline V and J ends were trimmed by 1 base and 4 bases, with 8 bases remaining between them. CDR3 length: 14 amino acids. For the CDR3, the DNA is TGTGCCAGTAGTATAGGGACAGACGGAAACACCATATATTTT. Translated, it gives CASSIGTDGNTIYF.

The rearrangement joins TRBV15 to TRBJ2-1; the D gene is possibly TRBD1 (6 bases). Germline loops: CDR1 LNHNV, CDR2 YYDKDF (reference sequence). Trimming left V 1 base short and J 5 bases short, with 12 bases between. This CDR3 comprises 15 residues. CDR3 in amino acids: CATSRVGTQDNEQFF. Here the CDR3 DNA reads TGTGCCACCAGCAGAGTTGGGACACAAGACAATGAGCAGTTCTTC.

This clone has only a few counts. V usage is TRBV5-5 and J usage is TRBJ1-2; D might be TRBD1 (5 bases). The V and J ends lost 0 bases and 2 bases respectively, with 8 bases between them. CDR3 size: 14 residues. From germline, CDR1 is SGHKS and CDR2 YYEKEE (reference sequence). CDR3 DNA: TGTGCCAGCAGCTTGGCGGGGGGGAACTATGGCTACACCTTC. Translating it yields CASSLAGGNYGYTF.

The rearrangement uses TRBV14 and TRBJ1-3; D gene ambiguous. The CDR3 contains 17 residues. From germline, CDR1 is SGHDN and CDR2 FVKESK. Between the trimmed V and J ends, which lost 0 bases and 8 bases, there was a span of 20 bases. CDR3: CASSQDIWVYLGDTIYF. The CDR3 coding sequence is TGTGCCAGCAGCCAAGATATATGGGTTTACCTGGGAGACACCATATATTTT.

The rearrangement joins TRBV6-5 to TRBJ1-5; D perhaps matches TRBD1 (6 bases). This CDR3 spans 13 amino acids. CDR1 and CDR2 from the germline V gene are MNHEY and SVGAGI. Trimming removed 8 bases from V and 3 bases from J, with 11 bases in between. CDR3: CASCRTANQPQHF. CDR3 DNA sequence: TGTGCCAGCTGCCGGACAGCCAATCAGCCCCAGCATTTT.

The rearrangement links TRBV29-1 to TRBJ1-1, with D perhaps matching TRBD1 (5 bases). The V end was cut by 5 bases, the J end by 5 bases, with 15 bases between. There are 13 residues in the CDR3. CDR1 and CDR2 from the germline V gene are SQVTM and ANQGSEA. The CDR3 loop is CSVPTIGGTEAFF. DNA of the CDR3: TGCAGCGTTCCTACTATCGGGGGGACTGAAGCTTTCTTT.

As regards this clone: The same CDR3 can be traced to other DNA sequences in this sample. The chain employs TRBV2 and TRBJ1-2, with D unresolved. From germline, CDR1 is SNHLY and CDR2 FYNNEI. V was trimmed by 3 bases and J by 4 bases, leaving 6 bases between them. The CDR3 is made up of 12 amino acids. CDR3 loop: CASSEGLYGYTF. DNA of the CDR3: TGTGCCAGCAGTGAGGGCCTCTATGGCTACACCTTC.

J is TRBJ1-6 and V is TRBV6-6; tentative D call: TRBD1 (6 bases). V was clipped by 8 bases and J by 9 bases, with 14 bases between them. CDR1 is MNHNY, CDR2 SVGAGI, per germline (reference sequence). This CDR3 is 13 amino acids long. CDR3 residues: CASARTDSSPLHF. For the CDR3, the DNA is TGTGCCAGCGCTAGGACAGACAGTTCACCCCTCCACTTT.

This chain uses TRBV19 with TRBJ2-2; no definite D call. From germline, CDR1 is LNHDA and CDR2 SQIVND (reference sequence). The CDR3 loop spans 12 amino acids. With 10 bases removed from V and 5 bases from J, the gap between germline ends came to 11 bases. In nucleotides, the CDR3 is TGTGCCATCGGTCTGGTGACCGGGGAGCTGTTTTTT. This codes for CAIGLVTGELFF.

The chain couples TRBV19 to TRBJ1-1; D call uncertain. The CDR3 runs to 15 residues. The V end lost 4 bases, the J end lost 1 base, and 13 bases lay between the germline ends. Germline-derived CDR1 and CDR2 are LNHDA and SQIVND (reference sequence). The CDR3 reads CASSRIAARNTEAFF. The CDR3 nucleotides are TGTGCCAGTAGTAGAATCGCGGCCCGGAACACTGAAGCTTTCTTT.